These 10 T cell receptor beta chains were sequenced from one sample in a study of blood T cell repertoires in COVID-19. Sequencing was performed with immunoSEQ multiplex PCR; in TCRdb, only in-frame clones are kept and a portion is missing. The sample holds 250,000 to 300,000 clones; about nine tenths are singletons and the top ten take about 11%. The sequencing sample was made of peripheral blood. These TCRs come from a woman in her twenties or thirties with COVID-19, enrolled during active disease.

J is TRBJ2-5 and V is TRBV11-2; 9 positions agree with TRBD1. There are 15 residues in the CDR3. Germline lookup yields CDR1 SGHAT and CDR2 FQNNGV. With 0 bases clipped from V and 4 bases from J, the junction kept 3 bases outside the gene matches. The DNA for the CDR3 is TGTGCCAGCAGCTTAGAGGGACAGGGACGAGAGACCCAGTACTTC. Protein product: CASSLEGQGRETQYF.

This rearrangement joins TRBV12-3 or TRBV12-4 to TRBJ2-7, with 7 nucleotides matching TRBD2. Losses at the gene ends were 3 bases for V and 2 bases for J; bases not matched to a gene: 1. CDR3 size: 13 residues. The chain's CDR3 is CASSLRGTYEQYF. The CDR3 coding sequence is TGTGCCAGCAGTTTGCGGGGGACCTACGAGCAGTACTTC.

The rearrangement links TRBV5-5 to TRBJ1-2; possibly TRBD1 for D (6 bases). Trimming left V 4 bases short and J 1 base short, with 14 bases between. Germline-derived CDR1 and CDR2 are SGHKS and YYEKEE (reference sequence). The CDR3 is made up of 15 amino acids. Written as DNA, the CDR3 is TGTGCCAGCAGCCTGGACGGGACAATTAACTATGGCTACACCTTC. The encoded protein is CASSLDGTINYGYTF.

V gene TRBV9 combines with J gene TRBJ2-7; 7 positions agree with TRBD1. The CDR3 is 15 residues long. The V gene's germline CDR1 is SGDLS and CDR2 YYNGEE. Trimming cost V 3 bases and J 1 base; bases outside gene matches: 7. The CDR3 DNA follows: TGTGCCAGCAGCGAACGGACAGGATTGTCCTACGAGCAGTACTTC. It is translated as CASSERTGLSYEQYF.

The chain recombines TRBV5-5 with TRBJ2-3, with D uncertain. CDR1 is SGHKS, CDR2 YYEKEE, per germline (reference sequence). The length of the CDR3 is 16 residues. V shed 1 base and J shed 0 bases, with 12 bases lying between them. CDR3 residues: CASSLMARSSTDTQYF. The CDR3 nucleotides are TGTGCCAGCAGCTTGATGGCTAGATCTAGCACAGATACGCAGTATTTT.

This chain joins TRBV11-2 and TRBJ2-5, with a tentative D call TRBD1 (5 bases). The CDR3 totals 15 residues. V lost 3 bases, J lost 2 bases, and 13 bases lay in between. The V gene's germline CDR1 is SGHAT and CDR2 FQNNGV. DNA for the CDR3: TGTGCCAGCAGCTTTTCCAGGGCCTATCAAGAGACCCAGTACTTC. This translates into CASSFSRAYQETQYF.

The V call is TRBV4-2, the J call TRBJ1-1, with a possible D match to TRBD1 (5 bases). The germline V gene encodes CDR1 LGHNA and CDR2 YNFKEQ. Deletions cut 1 base from V and 7 bases from J, with 7 bases between. The CDR3 covers 12 residues. The CDR3 spells CASSQGGHEAFF. The CDR3 nucleotides are TGTGCCAGCAGCCAAGGGGGCCATGAAGCTTTCTTT.

J is TRBJ1-5 and V is TRBV11-2; TRBD1 matches 9 bases. The length of the CDR3 is 15 residues. Unmatched junction bases numbered 4, after V lost 4 bases and J lost 3 bases. Germline V lookup: CDR1 SGHAT, CDR2 FQNNGV. The CDR3 region is CASSSGTGNNQPQHF. The CDR3 nucleotides are TGTGCCAGCAGCTCTGGGACAGGGAACAATCAGCCCCAGCATTTT.

V is TRBV4-3 and J is TRBJ2-2; 7 bases align to TRBD2. V was pared by 0 bases and J by 4 bases, with 8 bases of the junction left unmatched. The CDR3 contains 17 residues. The V gene's germline CDR1 is LGHNA and CDR2 YSLEER. The chain's CDR3 is CASSQDGGTIPTGELFF. DNA of the CDR3: TGCGCCAGCAGCCAAGATGGAGGGACTATACCCACCGGGGAGCTGTTTTTT.

This clone was observed once. V gene TRBV28 combines with J gene TRBJ1-2; possibly TRBD1 for D (6 bases). The CDR3 covers 15 residues. Per germline, CDR1 MDHEN and CDR2 SYDVKM. V was shortened by 6 bases and J by 0 bases, with 14 bases between the two germline ends. The DNA for the CDR3 is TGTGCCAGCAGCATAGCGGGGGCAGCTAACTATGGCTACACCTTC. Translated, it gives CASSIAGAANYGYTF.